A single sample gave rise to the 12 T cell receptor beta chains below, sequenced in a study of T cell responses to AZD1222 COVID-19 vaccine. The repertoire was sequenced with immunoSEQ multiplex PCR; TCRdb's copy has only in-frame clones and lacks some. The data contain roughly 120,000 clones, less than 90% of them seen just once; the ten biggest clones take up roughly 4.4%. This specimen consisted of peripheral blood, obtained on day 0 of AZD1222 vaccination. The receptors shown here come from an adult in good health.

V gene TRBV7-9 combines with J gene TRBJ1-2, with D uncertain. The CDR3 is 15 residues long. The V end lost 1 base, the J end lost 4 bases, and 13 bases lay between the germline ends. In germline, CDR1 is SEHNR, CDR2 FQNEAQ (reference sequence). This chain's CDR3 is CASSLGSGSFYGYTF. CDR3 DNA sequence: TGTGCCAGCAGCTTAGGCTCGGGCTCGTTCTATGGCTACACCTTC.

The chain is built from TRBV6-2 or TRBV6-3 and TRBJ1-2; D is undetermined. The ends were cut back, 4 bases at V and 4 bases at J, with 19 bases in the middle. CDR1 MNHEY and CDR2 SVGEGT come from the germline V gene. There are 16 residues in the CDR3. The CDR3 loop reads CASSSGLGRTVYGYTF. The CDR3 DNA follows: TGTGCCAGCAGTTCGGGCCTGGGCAGAACAGTCTATGGCTACACCTTC.

V gene TRBV5-1 combines with J gene TRBJ1-6; D perhaps matches TRBD1 (6 bases). Trimming stripped 0 bases from V and 10 bases from J, with 11 bases between. This CDR3 has 14 residues. CDR1 and CDR2 from the germline V gene are SGHRS and YFSETQ. In DNA, the CDR3 is TGCGCCAGCAGCTTGGAGGGGGGGGCCTCACCCCTCCACTTT. Residues: CASSLEGGASPLHF.

This clone appeared a single time. The chain links TRBV6-2 or TRBV6-3 to TRBJ1-2, with TRBD1 as a possible D gene (6 bases). Germline V gene data show CDR1 as MNHEY and CDR2 as SVGEGT. V lost 2 bases to trimming and J lost 0 bases, with 13 bases between them. The CDR3 is 16 amino acids. The CDR3 here is CASSYGGGPTNYGYTF. CDR3 nucleotide sequence: TGTGCCAGCAGTTACGGCGGGGGGCCTACTAACTATGGCTACACCTTC.

V and J are TRBV28 and TRBJ2-3; 10 bases match TRBD2. The CDR3 consists of 17 residues. The junction had 5 bases not matched to a gene; V was cut back by 2 bases and J by 0 bases. The germline V gene encodes CDR1 MDHEN and CDR2 SYDVKM. As DNA, the CDR3 is TGTGCCAGCAGTTTAGTACTAGCGGGGTCTAGCACAGATACGCAGTATTTT. It specifies CASSLVLAGSSTDTQYF.

The V call is TRBV14, the J call TRBJ1-5, with 7 bases aligning to TRBD1. V gave up 3 bases and J gave up 1 base; unmatched junction bases: 6. CDR3 length: 16 amino acids. Germline CDR1 and CDR2: SGHDN and FVKESK. The CDR3 nucleotides read TGTGCCAGCAGCCAGGCCGACAGGGAAAGCAATCAGCCCCAGCATTTT. Translating gives CASSQADRESNQPQHF.

The chain combines TRBV6-5 with TRBJ1-4, with D hard to call. CDR1 and CDR2 from the germline V gene are MNHEY and SVGAGI. The CDR3 spans 13 residues. The germline V and J ends were trimmed by 0 bases and 4 bases, with 3 bases remaining between them. The CDR3 region is CASSYSINEKLFF. CDR3 DNA sequence: TGTGCCAGCAGTTACTCGATTAATGAAAAACTGTTTTTT.

The CDR3 coding sequence is TGTGCCAGCCACGTGCGGGGTCAAGAGACCCAGTACTTC. Its translation is CASHVRGQETQYF. V and J are TRBV6-6 and TRBJ2-5; D is perhaps TRBD2 (6 bases). Germline assignment: CDR1 MNHNY and CDR2 SVGAGI (reference sequence). Trimming removed 8 bases at V and 2 bases at J, with 12 bases between. CDR3 size: 13 residues.

The chain recombines TRBV7-9 with TRBJ1-2, with 11 bases matching TRBD1. After removal of 1 base from V and 6 bases from J, the junction contained 7 bases not matched to a gene. Germline CDR1 is SEHNR and CDR2 is FQNEAQ (reference sequence). This CDR3 region has 16 residues. Here the CDR3 reads CASSLGTGGLADGYTF. CDR3 coding DNA: TGTGCCAGCAGCTTAGGGACAGGGGGCCTTGCTGATGGCTACACCTTC.

The gene calls are TRBV27 and TRBJ1-5, with D hard to call. Trimming cost V 5 bases and J 9 bases, with 14 bases left between them. CDR1 and CDR2 (germline): MNHEY, SMNVEV (reference sequence). This CDR3 is built from 13 residues. CDR3 residues: CASSLTTEAPQHF. The CDR3, as DNA: TGTGCCAGCAGTCTGACCACGGAGGCGCCCCAGCATTTT.

The chain joins TRBV30 to TRBJ2-1; a weak D match, TRBD1 (6 bases). Per germline, CDR1 GTSNPN and CDR2 SVGIG (reference sequence). The CDR3 totals 11 residues. The V end lost 2 bases, the J end lost 8 bases, and 7 bases lay between the germline ends. The CDR3 DNA follows: TGTGCCTGGAGTACAGGGTATGAGCAGTTCTTC. This codes for CAWSTGYEQFF.

The chain joins TRBV18 to TRBJ2-1; 11 bases are shared with TRBD2. The CDR3 is 16 amino acids. The germline V gene has CDR1 KGHSH and CDR2 LQKENI. Losses at the gene ends were 8 bases for V and 4 bases for J; bases not matched to a gene: 10. The CDR3 DNA follows: TGTGCCAGCCGCGGGACTAGCGGTCGTACATACAATGAGCAGTTCTTC. Translation: CASRGTSGRTYNEQFF.